This T cell receptor beta chain was documented in a study of radiation and T cells in renal cell carcinoma. Libraries were prepared by immunoSEQ multiplex PCR; TCRdb keeps only in-frame clonotypes and omits some of them. The sample includes 110,000 to 150,000 clones, around four fifths of them seen just once. To note about this clone: Its antigen is still unknown.

Per germline, CDR1 SEHNR and CDR2 FQNEAQ (reference sequence). J gave up 2 bases and V 2 bases, and 9 bases lay outside the gene matches. CDR3 size: 17 residues. General observations from the study: Baseline intratumoral clonotype presence is unknown without pretreatment biopsies.

Sample time point: baseline pretreatment blood. Documented treatment: 15 Gy SBRT to primary tumor, nephrectomy 4 weeks later. The chain combines TRBV7-9 with TRBJ2-7, with 10 bases identical to TRBD2. The TCR originated in a woman in her fifties or sixties with renal cell carcinoma. Here the sequenced sample was blood, taken from a patient whose treatment included radiotherapy and nephrectomy. Here the CDR3 DNA reads TGTGCCAGCAGCTTACATTCCGGACTAGCGGTTGCCTACGAGCAGTACTTC. This translates into CASSLHSGLAVAYEQYF.